What follows describes a single T cell receptor (beta chain). Its cognate antigen is unknown. Germline is not matched at one junction end, which may reflect a read error. A second roughly 6 to 12 cycle PCR used barcoded and J-beta primers. MiXCR was run by TCRdb on the 5' RACE reads, yielding one entry per CDR3 protein. The table has about 800,000 distinct CDR3 sequences, 25% seen once. This record belongs to a study of blood T cells in healthy people across ages. Study findings and constraints: Estimates based on one million T cells were treated as lower bounds.

Researchers collected around 11 milliliters of peripheral blood from every single donor. These data are also associated with another study on T cells of mothers and their children.

This clonotype originated in a boy aged 5-17 years in good health. The material sequenced was blood.

The CDR3 nucleotides are TGCGCCAACAGCCAAGATTCTCGGGGGGCCTACGAGCAGTACTTC. Its protein is CANSQDSRGAYEQYF. This rearrangement joins TRBV4-3 to TRBJ2-7; 7 positions match TRBD2. This CDR3 has 15 residues. The V gene's germline CDR1 is LGHNA and CDR2 YSLEER.